One sample yielded the 17 T cell receptor beta chains listed below, sequenced in a study of post-analysis software for immune sequencing data. These receptors' antigens are unknown. cDNA libraries of TCR beta carried unique molecular identifiers. TCRdb reanalysed the PCR reads using MiXCR and keeps one entry per CDR3 protein. The repertoire holds around 710,000 distinct CDR3 sequences, roughly 46% seen once, with 4.9% in the top ten. Study outcomes and limitations: Patients used about 5 TRBV segments, including TRBV5-6, TRBV5-1 and TRBV20-1, more often than controls.

Sequenced: blood. These receptors came from a girl aged 10 to 17 with multiple sclerosis.

This sequence joins TRBV15 and TRBJ1-3; D is unresolved. The CDR3 extends over 16 amino acids. Trimming removed 1 base at V and 0 bases at J, with 10 bases between. Germline V gives CDR1 LNHNV, CDR2 YYDKDF (reference sequence). CDR3 in DNA: TGTGCCACCAGCAGAGGAGGACTGAGCTCTGGAAACACCATATATTTT. Protein: CATSRGGLSSGNTIYF.

The chain joins TRBV20-1 to TRBJ1-5; D is possibly TRBD1 (5 bases). V was trimmed by 3 bases and J by 7 bases, leaving 16 bases between them. Germline-derived CDR1 and CDR2 are DFQATT and SNEGSKA (reference sequence). This CDR3 region has 14 residues. CDR3 sequence reads: CSASRGESGQPQHF. The CDR3 DNA reads TGCAGTGCTAGCCGGGGGGAATCGGGGCAGCCCCAGCATTTT.

This clonotype came up once. This chain connects TRBV6-1 to TRBJ2-4, with D possibly matching TRBD1 (6 bases). Germline V gene data show CDR1 as MNHNS and CDR2 as SASEGT. CDR3 length: 16 amino acids. The V gene lost 2 bases and the J gene lost 1 base, with 12 bases spanning the gap. The CDR3 sequence: CASSEWGPNAKNIQYF. The CDR3 bases are TGTGCCAGCAGTGAATGGGGGCCTAACGCCAAAAACATTCAGTACTTC.

V is TRBV15 and J is TRBJ1-2; a possible D gene is TRBD1 (5 bases). Per germline, CDR1 LNHNV and CDR2 YYDKDF (reference sequence). The V gene lost 0 bases and the J gene lost 2 bases, with 13 bases spanning the gap. The CDR3 runs 16 residues. The chain's CDR3 is CATSREGGAGNYGYTF. In DNA, the CDR3 is TGTGCCACCAGCAGAGAGGGAGGGGCTGGGAACTATGGCTACACCTTC.

The rearrangement joins TRBV12-3 or TRBV12-4 to TRBJ2-3; the match to TRBD1 covers 9 bases. This CDR3 region has 14 residues. J was trimmed by 5 bases and V by 6 bases; bases with no gene match: 6. This chain's CDR3 is CASSLTGGGDTQYF. DNA of the CDR3: TGTGCCAGCAGCCTGACAGGGGGAGGAGATACGCAGTATTTT.

The chain employs TRBV11-2 and TRBJ2-5; D is perhaps TRBD2 (5 bases). The tail of the sequence fits TRBJ2-4 better, so the J call may be wrong. CDR1 and CDR2 (germline): SGHAT, FQNNGV. This CDR3 is 15 amino acids long. The CDR3 nucleotides are TGTGCCAGCAGCTTAGTGGCCGCGGGTCAAAACATTCAGTACTTC. Translation: CASSLVAAGQNIQYF.

This chain connects TRBV3-1 to TRBJ2-7; 9 bases match TRBD2. Losses at the gene ends were 1 base for V and 4 bases for J; bases not matched to a gene: 11. There are 17 residues in the CDR3. Germline-derived CDR1 and CDR2 are LGHDT and YNNKEL (reference sequence). CDR3 DNA: TGTGCCAGCAGCCAAGTTTTGGGCGGGAGGGAGAGGTACGAGCAGTACTTC. It specifies CASSQVLGGRERYEQYF.

This clonotype was seen only a few times. The chain links TRBV12-3 or TRBV12-4 to TRBJ2-7; D possibly matches TRBD1 or TRBD2 (5 bases each). Trimming removed 3 bases from V and 5 bases from J, with 14 bases in between. This CDR3 region has 14 residues. CDR3 coding DNA: TGTGCCAGCAGTTTTCTGAGGGGACGAAACGAGCAGTACTTC. This translates into CASSFLRGRNEQYF.

The genes are TRBV27 and TRBJ1-2; 9 bases are a match to TRBD1. The CDR3 runs 17 residues. The V and J ends lost 2 bases and 4 bases, in that order; junction bases with no gene match: 11. The germline V gene has CDR1 MNHEY and CDR2 SMNVEV (reference sequence). The CDR3 reads CASSLRGQGGDPYGYTF. CDR3 bases: TGTGCCAGCAGTTTAAGGGGACAGGGTGGGGACCCCTATGGCTACACCTTC.

This clonotype turned up a few times. V and J are TRBV7-2 and TRBJ1-6; 7 bases line up with TRBD1. Germline V gives CDR1 SGHTA, CDR2 FQGNSA. V dropped 5 bases and J dropped 5; count of bases not matched to a gene: 12. CDR3 length: 17 amino acids. CDR3 sequence reads: CASSLNRGGYNNSPLHF. CDR3 DNA sequence: TGTGCCAGCAGCCTAAACAGGGGAGGCTACAATAATTCACCCCTCCACTTT.

This clonotype was seen a few times. The chain couples TRBV7-2 to TRBJ2-7; 9 bases align to TRBD2. The DNA end is a closer match to TRBJ2-5, so the J assignment may be wrong. The V gene's germline CDR1 is SGHTA and CDR2 FQGNSA. This CDR3 has 13 residues. CDR3 in DNA: TGTGCCAGCACAGGGACTAGCCGCGGGACCCAGTACTTC. Its protein product is CASTGTSRGTQYF.

The sample holds a few counts of this clonotype. The chain has TRBV12-3 or TRBV12-4 and TRBJ2-1, with D unclear. Deletions cut 7 bases from V and 6 bases from J, with 16 bases between. This CDR3 has 14 residues. This CDR3 is CASNGDAKINEQFF. For the CDR3, the DNA is TGTGCCAGCAACGGAGACGCCAAGATCAATGAGCAGTTCTTC.

V and J are TRBV29-1 and TRBJ1-2; D gene unclear. The CDR3 consists of 11 residues. Germline V gives CDR1 SQVTM, CDR2 ANQGSEA. The V end was cut by 3 bases, the J end by 10 bases, with 12 bases between. This CDR3 reads CSVETGEYYTF. Written as DNA, the CDR3 is TGCAGCGTTGAGACGGGAGAGTACTACACCTTC. Looking up the rest from reference TRBV29-1 and TRBJ1-2 gives the full variable domain: SAVISQKPSRDICQRGTSLTIQCQVDSQVTMMFWYRQQPGQSLTLIATANQGSEATYESGFVIDKFPISRPNLTFSTLTVSNMSPEDSSIYLCSVETGEYYTFGSGTRLTVV.

V and J are TRBV24-1 and TRBJ2-7, with TRBD1 matching over 7 bases. CDR3 length equals 13 residues. The germline gives CDR1 KGHDR, CDR2 SFDVKD. V was clipped by 4 bases and J by 6 bases; unmatched bases: 5. CDR3: CATSEQPGGEQYF. Here the CDR3 DNA reads TGTGCCACCAGTGAGCAACCAGGGGGCGAGCAGTACTTC.

This clonotype has just a few counts. V is TRBV7-8 and J is TRBJ1-2, with TRBD1 matching 11 bases. Trimming at V came to 5 bases and at J to 9 bases, leaving 11 bases not matched to a gene. The germline gives CDR1 SGHVS, CDR2 FQNEAQ. The CDR3 has 15 residues. Here the CDR3 DNA reads TGTGCCAGCAGCCCCGGGGAGGACAGGGGGCCTAGCTACACCTTC. Translating gives CASSPGEDRGPSYTF.

This clonotype was picked up a small number of times. The chain combines TRBV7-2 with TRBJ2-7; 10 nucleotides match TRBD2. The CDR3 totals 14 residues. Germline assignment: CDR1 SGHTA and CDR2 FQGNSA. Trimming removed 1 base from V and 9 bases from J; junction bases left unmatched: 6. CDR3 sequence reads: CASSLVPSGSRQYF. For the CDR3, the DNA is TGTGCCAGCAGCTTAGTTCCTAGCGGGAGTCGGCAGTACTTC.

The chain employs TRBV12-3 or TRBV12-4 and TRBJ1-4, with TRBD1 identical over 7 bases. Germline trimming cut 8 bases from V and 0 bases from J; bases unmatched to any gene: 12. The CDR3 covers 17 residues. The CDR3 sequence is CASGRGDSIATNEKLFF. Written as DNA, the CDR3 is TGTGCCAGCGGCCGCGGGGACAGCATTGCAACTAATGAAAAACTGTTTTTT.